The TCR beta chain described here comes from a study of blood T cell repertoires in COVID-19 (dated by TCRdb to the early 2020s). For the wider study: Samples covering the acute and convalescent phases of COVID-19 were provided by collaborators in the United States, Italy and Spain. The prospective study material was composed of cDNA or gDNA derived from T cells, B-cell-depleted T cells, or PBMCs. The dataset comprised deeply sampled blood TCRbeta repertoires from subjects exposed to, actively infected with, or recovered from COVID-19. The repertoires were released in a freely available public database intended as a resource for research on the immune response to SARS-CoV-2. The samples were drawn from the first 160 participants of the ongoing ImmuneRACE study and from more than 1,000 subjects provided by 6 global collaborators. The sample metadata nearly always contained a de-identified subject ID, COVID-19 status, age in years and sex. HLA class I and class II types, where available, came from metadata supplied by the sample provider rather than from assay-based typing. What the research found in general, with its limitations: How much clinical and demographic metadata was included differed by source and by participant, and the metadata was provided uncurated.

Concerning this clone itself: Its antigen remains unidentified. No much larger clone exists at a distance of one base, and base qualities are not known.

Participants in the prospective study were aged 18 to 89 years, lived in 20 to 30 United States geographic areas, and enrolled through a virtual design. To assign participants to cohorts, the prospective study relied on clinical history that participants themselves reported in a screening survey and a study questionnaire. ImmuneRACE Cohort 3 recovered participants were defined by two consecutive negative NP/OP PCR tests, healthcare professional clearance, or symptom resolution. Mobile phlebotomists in the prospective study collected whole blood, serum and a nasopharyngeal or oropharyngeal swab from every participant. Additional blood draws and questionnaires over an approximately two-month period could optionally be provided by prospective study participants. Before DNA extraction, prospective study blood samples were shipped either frozen or at room temperature. Measured from the cysteine to the phenylalanine, the CDR3 is 16 residues long. The entry retains the CDR3 DNA only, 48 bases that are in frame from base 1. According to the germline V gene, CDR1 reads SGDLS and CDR2 reads YYNGEE. V is cut by 0 bases and J by 7 bases, and the space between the germline ends is 17 bases.

TCRbeta CDR3 regions were amplified from genomic DNA using the immunoSEQ Assay, a bias-controlled multiplex PCR. On the authors' methods: The number of nucleated cells in each sample was estimated from the amplification of reference gene primers within the assay. To quantify the absolute abundance of each unique TCRbeta CDR3 rearrangement, sequence reads were collapsed and filtered. For each sample, productive Simpson clonality was calculated as the square root of Simpson's diversity index across productive rearrangements. TCRdb obtained this table from immuneACCESS and retained in-frame rearrangements with V and J assigned. These tables miss some clones; where compared with another copy, unresolved V genes account for less than half of the shortfall, and the remainder is unexplained. The V and J calls and clone size are taken from that table; D and trimming were inferred from the DNA. The sample profile shows about 250,000 clones; approximately 90% of them were found once. The ten largest clones capture more than 1.5% of the sample.

Sample: PBMCs or T cells enriched from blood (not recorded which). The TCR was taken from a middle-aged man who had recovered from COVID-19. The chain links TRBV9 with TRBJ2-1; TRBD2 might be the D gene, on 6 matching bases. The CDR3 in this case is CASSVGPAGGRNEQFF. The sequenced DNA is TGTGCCAGCAGCGTAGGCCCAGCCGGGGGTCGTAATGAGCAGTTCTTC.